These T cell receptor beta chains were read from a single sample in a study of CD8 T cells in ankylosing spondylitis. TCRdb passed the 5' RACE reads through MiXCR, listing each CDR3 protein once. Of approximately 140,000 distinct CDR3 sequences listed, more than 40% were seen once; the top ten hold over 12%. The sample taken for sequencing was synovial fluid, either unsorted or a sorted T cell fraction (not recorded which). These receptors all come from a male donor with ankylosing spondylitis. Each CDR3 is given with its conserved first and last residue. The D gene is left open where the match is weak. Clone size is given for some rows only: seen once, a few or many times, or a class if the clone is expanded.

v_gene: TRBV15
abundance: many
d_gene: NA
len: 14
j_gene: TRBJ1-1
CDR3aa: CATSWETVNTEAFF
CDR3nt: TGTGCCACCAGTTGGGAGACAGTGAACACTGAAGCTTTCTTT

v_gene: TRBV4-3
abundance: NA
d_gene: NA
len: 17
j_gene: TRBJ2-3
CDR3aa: CASSQFTGGFPTDTQYF
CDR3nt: TGCGCCAGCAGCCAATTCACCGGAGGGTTTCCCACAGATACGCAGTATTTT

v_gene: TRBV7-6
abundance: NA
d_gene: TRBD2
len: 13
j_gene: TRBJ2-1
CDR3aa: CASTSSGANEQFF
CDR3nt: TGTGCCAGCACCTCGAGCGGGGCTAATGAGCAGTTCTTC

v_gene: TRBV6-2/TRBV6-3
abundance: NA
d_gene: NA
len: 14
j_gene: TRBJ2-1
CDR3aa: CASSYVASYNEQFF
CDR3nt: TGTGCCAGCAGTTACGTAGCAAGCTACAATGAGCAGTTCTTC

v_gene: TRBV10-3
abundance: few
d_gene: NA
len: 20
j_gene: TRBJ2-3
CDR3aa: CAISEDPRATLRLGGDTQYF
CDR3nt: TGTGCCATCAGTGAGGACCCAAGGGCCACCTTGCGATTGGGTGGAGATACGCAGTATTTT

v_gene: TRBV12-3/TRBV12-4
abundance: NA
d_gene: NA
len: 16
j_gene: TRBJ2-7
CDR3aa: CASSSSPDESSYEQYF
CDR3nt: TGTGCCAGCAGTTCCTCCCCCGACGAGAGCTCCTACGAGCAGTACTTC

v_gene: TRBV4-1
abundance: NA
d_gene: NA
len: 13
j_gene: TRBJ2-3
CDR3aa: CASSLTYTDTQYF
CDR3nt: TGCGCCAGCAGCCTGACCTATACCGACACGCAGTATTTT

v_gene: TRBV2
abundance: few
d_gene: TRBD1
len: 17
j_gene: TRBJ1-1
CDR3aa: CASSGDRLNWVNTEAFF
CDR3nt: TGTGCCAGCAGTGGGGACAGGTTGAATTGGGTGAACACTGAAGCTTTCTTT

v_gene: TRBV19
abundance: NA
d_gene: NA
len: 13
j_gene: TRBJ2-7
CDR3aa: CASSRGRYYEQYF
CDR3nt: TGTGCCAGTAGCAGGGGACGGTACTACGAGCAGTACTTC

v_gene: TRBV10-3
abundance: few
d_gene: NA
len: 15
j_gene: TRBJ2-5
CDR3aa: CAISEGRPFGETQYF
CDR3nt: TGTGCCATCAGTGAGGGCCGCCCGTTTGGAGAGACCCAGTACTTC

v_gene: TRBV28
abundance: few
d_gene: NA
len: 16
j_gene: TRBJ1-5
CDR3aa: CASSLEDGGGHQPQHF
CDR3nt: TGTGCCAGCAGCCTCGAAGACGGGGGGGGACATCAGCCCCAGCATTTT

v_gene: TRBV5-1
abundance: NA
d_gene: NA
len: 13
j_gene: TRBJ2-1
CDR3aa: CASSRGGWDEQFF
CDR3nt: TGCGCCAGCAGCCGAGGGGGATGGGATGAGCAGTTCTTC

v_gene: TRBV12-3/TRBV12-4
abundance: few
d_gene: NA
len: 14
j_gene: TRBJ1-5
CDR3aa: CASSFWGARQPQHF
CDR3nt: TGTGCCAGCAGTTTCTGGGGGGCTAGGCAGCCCCAGCATTTT

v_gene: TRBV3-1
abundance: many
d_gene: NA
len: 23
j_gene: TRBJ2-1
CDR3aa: CASSRPAVPLMTVAAGSYNEQFF
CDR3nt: TGTGCCAGCAGCCGCCCAGCCGTCCCTCTAATGACGGTAGCCGCGGGCTCCTACAATGAGCAGTTCTTC

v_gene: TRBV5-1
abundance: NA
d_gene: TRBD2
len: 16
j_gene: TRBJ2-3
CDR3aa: CASSLFLAGGPDTQYF
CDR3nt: TGCGCCAGCAGCTTGTTCCTAGCGGGGGGACCAGATACGCAGTATTTT

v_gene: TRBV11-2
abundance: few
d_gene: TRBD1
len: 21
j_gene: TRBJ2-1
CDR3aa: CASSALGGDRVARDTHNEQFF
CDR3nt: TGTGCCAGCAGCGCACTGGGGGGGGACAGGGTTGCGCGGGACACCCACAATGAGCAGTTCTTC

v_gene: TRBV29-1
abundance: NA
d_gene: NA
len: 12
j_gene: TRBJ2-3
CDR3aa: CSVEELAHPGDF
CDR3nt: TGCAGCGTTGAAGAACTAGCCCACCCGGGGGATTTT

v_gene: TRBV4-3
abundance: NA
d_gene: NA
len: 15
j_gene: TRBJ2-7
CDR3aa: CASSPGVRTAYEQYF
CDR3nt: TGCGCCAGCAGCCCTGGGGTCCGGACGGCCTACGAGCAGTACTTC

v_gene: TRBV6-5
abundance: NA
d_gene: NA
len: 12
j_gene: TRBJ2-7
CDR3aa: CAAASQGYEQYF
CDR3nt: TGTGCCGCCGCGTCACAGGGCTACGAGCAGTACTTC

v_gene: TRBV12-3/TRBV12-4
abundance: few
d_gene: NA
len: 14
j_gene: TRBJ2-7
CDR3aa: CAIHRDSFPYEQYF
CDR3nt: TGTGCCATCCACCGGGACTCCTTTCCTTACGAGCAGTACTTC

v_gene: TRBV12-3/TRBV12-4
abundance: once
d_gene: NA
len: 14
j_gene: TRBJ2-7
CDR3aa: CASSLGDGLNEQYF
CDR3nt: TGTGCCAGCAGTTTAGGGGACGGTCTCAACGAGCAGTACTTC

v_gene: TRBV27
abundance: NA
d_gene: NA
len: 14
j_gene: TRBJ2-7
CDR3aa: CASSLTGSHYEQYF
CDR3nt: TGTGCCAGCAGTTTAACTGGCTCCCACTACGAGCAGTACTTC

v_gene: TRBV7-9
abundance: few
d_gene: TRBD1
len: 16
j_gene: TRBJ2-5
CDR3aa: CASSLFPEGAQETQYF
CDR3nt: TGTGCCAGCAGCTTATTTCCCGAGGGGGCCCAAGAGACCCAGTACTTC

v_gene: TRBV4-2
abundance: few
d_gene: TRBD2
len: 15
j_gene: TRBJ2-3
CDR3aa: CASSQEWTRADTQYF
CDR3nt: TGTGCCAGCAGCCAAGAGTGGACTAGGGCGGATACGCAGTATTTT

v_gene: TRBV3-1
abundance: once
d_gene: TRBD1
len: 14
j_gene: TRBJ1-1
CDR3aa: CASSQQGAFVEAFF
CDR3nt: TGTGCCAGCAGCCAGCAGGGGGCGTTCGTTGAAGCTTTCTTT

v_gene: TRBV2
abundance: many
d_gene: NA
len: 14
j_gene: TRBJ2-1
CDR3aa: CASSEDDFYNEQFF
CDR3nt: TGTGCCAGCAGTGAGGACGATTTCTACAATGAGCAGTTCTTC

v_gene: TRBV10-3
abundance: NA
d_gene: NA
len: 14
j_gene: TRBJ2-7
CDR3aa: CAISEWVSSYEQYF
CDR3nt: TGTGCCATCAGTGAGTGGGTGAGCTCCTACGAGCAGTACTTC

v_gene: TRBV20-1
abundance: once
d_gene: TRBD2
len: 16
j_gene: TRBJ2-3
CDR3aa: CSARAPLAGVTDTQYF
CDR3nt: TGCAGTGCTAGAGCCCCCCTAGCGGGGGTGACAGATACGCAGTATTTT

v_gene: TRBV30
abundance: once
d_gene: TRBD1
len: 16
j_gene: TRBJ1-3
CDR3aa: CAWSRDYGTVVNTIYF
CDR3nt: TGTGCCTGGAGTCGAGACTACGGGACAGTCGTAAACACCATATATTTT

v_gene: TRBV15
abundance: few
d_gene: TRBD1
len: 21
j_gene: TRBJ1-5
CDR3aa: CATSRGLGAGQGIYSNQPQHF
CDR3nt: TGTGCCACCAGCAGAGGGTTAGGAGCGGGACAGGGGATATATAGCAATCAGCCCCAGCATTTT

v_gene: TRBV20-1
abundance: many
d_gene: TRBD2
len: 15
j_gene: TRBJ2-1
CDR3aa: CSARAGGTDYNEQFF
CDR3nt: TGCAGTGCTAGGGCGGGGGGGACAGACTACAATGAGCAGTTCTTC

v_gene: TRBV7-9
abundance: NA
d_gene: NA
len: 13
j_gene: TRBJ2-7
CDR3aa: CASSRQGSYEQYF
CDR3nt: TGTGCCAGCAGCCGCCAGGGGTCCTACGAGCAGTACTTC

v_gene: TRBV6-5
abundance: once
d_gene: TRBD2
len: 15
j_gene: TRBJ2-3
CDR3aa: CASSYRSGGADTQYF
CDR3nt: TGTGCCAGCAGTTATCGCTCGGGAGGGGCAGATACGCAGTATTTT

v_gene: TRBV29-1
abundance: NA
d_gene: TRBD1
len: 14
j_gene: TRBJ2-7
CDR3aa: CSVETDRGDYEQYF
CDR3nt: TGCAGCGTTGAGACCGACAGGGGTGACTACGAGCAGTACTTC

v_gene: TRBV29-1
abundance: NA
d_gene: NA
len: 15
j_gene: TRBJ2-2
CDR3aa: CSVGRADRNTGELFF
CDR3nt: TGCAGCGTTGGGCGAGCGGACAGAAACACCGGGGAGCTGTTTTTT

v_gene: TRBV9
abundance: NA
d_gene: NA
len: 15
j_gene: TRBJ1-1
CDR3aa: CASSVVQGRNTEAFF
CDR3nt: TGTGCCAGCAGCGTAGTGCAGGGGAGGAACACTGAAGCTTTCTTT

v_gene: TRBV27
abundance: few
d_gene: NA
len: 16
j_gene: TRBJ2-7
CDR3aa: CASSRRTSFLSYEQYF
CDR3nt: TGTGCCAGCAGTCGACGGACGTCCTTCCTCTCCTACGAGCAGTACTTC

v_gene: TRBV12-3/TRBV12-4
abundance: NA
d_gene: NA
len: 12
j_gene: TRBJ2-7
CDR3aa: CASGATYYEQYF
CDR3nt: TGTGCCAGCGGGGCCACTTACTACGAGCAGTACTTC

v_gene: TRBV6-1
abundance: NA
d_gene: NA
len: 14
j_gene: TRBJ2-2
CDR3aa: CASSSWLGSGELFF
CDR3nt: TGTGCCAGCAGTAGTTGGCTGGGTTCCGGGGAGCTGTTTTTT

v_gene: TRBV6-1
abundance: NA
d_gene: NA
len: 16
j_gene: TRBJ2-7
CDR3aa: CASSEAVGGGFYEQYF
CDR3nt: TGTGCCAGCAGTGAAGCGGTGGGGGGCGGTTTCTACGAGCAGTACTTC

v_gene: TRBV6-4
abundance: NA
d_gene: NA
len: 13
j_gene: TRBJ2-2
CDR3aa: CATSDRDTGELFF
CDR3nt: TGTGCCACCTCGGACAGAGACACCGGGGAGCTGTTTTTT